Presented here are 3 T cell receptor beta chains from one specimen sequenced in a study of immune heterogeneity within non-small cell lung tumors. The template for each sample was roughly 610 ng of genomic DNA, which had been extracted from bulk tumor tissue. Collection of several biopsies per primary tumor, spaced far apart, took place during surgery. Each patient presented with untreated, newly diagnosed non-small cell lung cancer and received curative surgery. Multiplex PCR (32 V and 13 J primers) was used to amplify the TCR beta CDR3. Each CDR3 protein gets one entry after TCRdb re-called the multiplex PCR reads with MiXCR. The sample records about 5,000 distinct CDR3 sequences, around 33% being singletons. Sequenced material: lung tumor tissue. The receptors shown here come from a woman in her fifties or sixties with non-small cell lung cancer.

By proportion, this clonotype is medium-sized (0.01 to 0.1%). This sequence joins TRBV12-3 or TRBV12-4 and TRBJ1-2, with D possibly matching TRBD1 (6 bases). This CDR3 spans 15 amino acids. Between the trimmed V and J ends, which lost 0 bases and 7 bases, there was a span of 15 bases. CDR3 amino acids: CASSLAPGGLVGYTF. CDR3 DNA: TGTGCCAGCAGTTTAGCCCCGGGGGGCTTGGTTGGCTACACCTTC.

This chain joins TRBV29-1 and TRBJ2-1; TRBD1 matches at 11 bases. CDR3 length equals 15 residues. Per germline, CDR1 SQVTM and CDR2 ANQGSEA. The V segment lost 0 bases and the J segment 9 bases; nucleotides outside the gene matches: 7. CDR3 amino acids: CSVEDYWTGGPEQFF. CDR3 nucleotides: TGCAGCGTTGAAGATTATTGGACAGGGGGCCCTGAGCAGTTCTTC.

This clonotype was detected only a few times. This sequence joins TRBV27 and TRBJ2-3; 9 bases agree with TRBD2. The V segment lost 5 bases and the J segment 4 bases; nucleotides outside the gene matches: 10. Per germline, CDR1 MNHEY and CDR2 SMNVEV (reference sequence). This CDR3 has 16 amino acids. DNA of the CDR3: TGTGCCAGCAGTCGGGCGGGAGGGCCGCTACCAGATACGCAGTATTTT. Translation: CASSRAGGPLPDTQYF.